These 18 T cell receptor beta chains came from one sample sequenced in a study of T cells in Graves' hyperthyroidism and ophthalmopathy. Using RNA transcripts as the source, TCR beta CDR3 regions were amplified. The study used the HTBI primer set for a first-round RT-PCR of the TCR CDR3. Each CDR3 protein is one row after TCRdb ran MiXCR on the multiplex PCR reads. Altogether a few hundred thousand distinct CDR3 sequences are present, around 46% being singletons, with the ten largest covering under 20%. The sequencing sample was made of peripheral blood or thyroid tissue (not recorded which). The receptors were sampled from an adult woman with Graves' disease, either hyperthyroidism or ophthalmopathy (not recorded which).

This clonotype was counted ten times or more. V and J are TRBV7-9 and TRBJ1-1, with D unresolved. Trimming removed 0 bases from V and 5 bases from J, with 10 bases in between. In germline, CDR1 is SEHNR, CDR2 FQNEAQ (reference sequence). There are 14 residues in the CDR3. In DNA, the CDR3 is TGTGCCAGCAGCTTAGCGGGAGGGAAAACTGAAGCTTTCTTT. Its protein product is CASSLAGGKTEAFF.

This clonotype was seen only once. Mismatch with germline at one junction end may stem from a read error. The genes are TRBV10-3 and TRBJ2-5; D is unclear. CDR1 is ENHRY, CDR2 SYGVKD, per germline. The CDR3 is 13 amino acids. CDR3 loop: CAISKTEQETQYF. CDR3 nucleotides: TGTGCCATCAGTAAGACTGAGCAAGAGACCCAGTACTTT.

This clonotype is a singleton in its sample. The genes are TRBV7-2 and TRBJ1-1; D gene uncertain. Trimming took 6 bases from V and 1 from J, leaving 15 bases between them. Germline V CDR1 and CDR2: SGHTA, FQGNSA. The CDR3 totals 15 residues. In DNA form, the CDR3 reads TGTGCCAGCAGTGCGGGTCCGGGAGCGAACACTGAAGCTTTCTTT. Translation gives CASSAGPGANTEAFF.

As concerns this clonotype: Relative to the germline gene, one junction end is altered; a read error may explain this. This rearrangement joins TRBV20-1 to TRBJ2-7; TRBD2 matches 8 bases. This CDR3 is 15 amino acids long. Germline V lookup: CDR1 DFQATT, CDR2 SNEGSKA (reference sequence). CDR3 sequence: CSARTPASGYYEQHF. The CDR3 bases are TGCAGTGCTAGAACCCCCGCTAGCGGGTATTACGAGCAGCACTTC.

This clonotype has ten or more counts. The chain recombines TRBV7-2 with TRBJ1-1; tentative D call: TRBD1 (6 bases). CDR1 is SGHTA and CDR2 is FQGNSA in the germline V gene. The CDR3 runs to 14 residues. V was shortened by 5 bases and J by 0 bases, with 10 bases between the two germline ends. CDR3 sequence (DNA): TGTGCCAGCAGCCAACAGGGTTTGAACACTGAAGCTTTCTTT. Its protein is CASSQQGLNTEAFF.

In its sample, this clonotype was seen many times. The chain has TRBV20-1 and TRBJ2-2; D is unresolved. Germline CDR1 is DFQATT and CDR2 is SNEGSKA (reference sequence). V gave up 1 base and J gave up 3 bases, with 9 bases separating them. This CDR3 comprises 14 residues. For the CDR3, the DNA is TGCAGTGCTAGAGGGATCAGGTACACCGGGGAGCTGTTTTTT. Its translation: CSARGIRYTGELFF.

In DNA, the CDR3 is TGTGCCAGCAGTGAAGCCGTATACGAGCAGTACTTC. This translates into CASSEAVYEQYF. V usage is TRBV2 and J usage is TRBJ2-7, with D unresolved. Germline lookup yields CDR1 SNHLY and CDR2 FYNNEI. The length of the CDR3 is 12 residues. V lost 0 bases to trimming and J lost 4 bases, with 4 bases between them. The entire variable domain, with the rest obtained from reference TRBV2 and TRBJ2-7, is as follows: EPEVTQTPSHQVTQMGQEVILRCVPISNHLYFYWYRQILGQKVEFLVSFYNNEISEKSEIFDDQFSVERPDGSNFTLKIRSTKLEDSAMYFCASSEAVYEQYFGPGTRLTVT.

The chain is built from TRBV7-3 and TRBJ2-2; TRBD1 aligns across 9 bases. Trimming cost V 5 bases and J 2 bases; bases outside gene matches: 12. CDR1 is SGHTA, CDR2 FQGTGA, per germline. The CDR3 has 18 residues. The CDR3 coding sequence is TGTGCCAGCAGCGGACAGGGGCGAGATAGCGGTAACACCGGGGAGCTGTTTTTT. Translation: CASSGQGRDSGNTGELFF.

The CDR3 sequence is CASRQTGRETQYF. CDR3 DNA sequence: TGCGCCAGCAGGCAGACAGGGCGAGAGACCCAGTACTTC. This chain joins TRBV5-1 and TRBJ2-5, with TRBD1 identical over 7 bases. The CDR3 has 13 amino acids. CDR1 and CDR2 (germline): SGHRS, YFSETQ. V lost 5 bases, J lost 4 bases, and 5 bases stayed unmatched.

The sample holds many counts of this clonotype. J is TRBJ2-7 and V is TRBV10-3; TRBD2 is a possible D gene (5 bases). The CDR3 has 17 amino acids. CDR1 is ENHRY and CDR2 is SYGVKD in the germline V gene. V dropped 2 bases and J dropped 3 bases, with 20 bases sitting between them. CDR3: CAISERVGGPRDYEQYF. The CDR3 region has the DNA TGTGCCATCAGTGAGAGGGTTGGAGGACCGAGGGACTACGAGCAGTACTTC.

This clonotype was detected only a few times. The chain combines TRBV9 with TRBJ2-7; no definite D call. V lost 0 bases and J lost 3, with 13 bases in between. The CDR3 runs to 15 residues. In germline, CDR1 is SGDLS, CDR2 YYNGEE. The CDR3 nucleotides are TGTGCCAGCAGCGTAGGAGACAACCCTTACTACGAGCAGTACTTC. Translation gives CASSVGDNPYYEQYF.

V is TRBV10-2 and J is TRBJ2-5, with a possible D match to TRBD2 (6 bases). Deletions cut 3 bases from V and 5 bases from J, with 13 bases between. The CDR3 consists of 14 residues. CDR1 WSHSY and CDR2 SAAADI come from the germline V gene. The CDR3 sequence: CASSDGGMMETQYF. CDR3 DNA sequence: TGCGCCAGCAGTGATGGGGGGATGATGGAGACCCAGTACTTC.

This clonotype was seen a handful of times. The chain combines TRBV3-1 with TRBJ2-7; 7 nucleotides align to TRBD1. The V gene end was trimmed by 1 base and the J gene end by 5 bases; junction bases not matched to a gene: 8. The CDR3 totals 15 residues. Germline CDR1 is LGHDT and CDR2 is YNNKEL (reference sequence). The CDR3 nucleotides are TGTGCCAGCAGCCAAGCCCCTCAGGGGGTTAACGAGCAGTACTTC. Its translation is CASSQAPQGVNEQYF.

The CDR3 bases are TGCAGTGCTAGTCTGGGTTATGGCTACACCTTC. Translating it yields CSASLGYGYTF. This sequence joins TRBV20-1 and TRBJ1-2; D gene uncertain. Trimming removed 3 bases at V and 5 bases at J, with 7 bases between. CDR3 length: 11 residues. Germline values: CDR1 DFQATT, CDR2 SNEGSKA (reference sequence).

This clonotype was observed many times. V is TRBV7-3 and J is TRBJ2-7, with 9 bases fitting TRBD2. The CDR3 length is 15 residues. Germline V gives CDR1 SGHTA, CDR2 FQGTGA. With V trimmed by 2 bases and J by 2 bases, 4 bases remained unmatched. CDR3 sequence: CASSLEASGTYEQYF. In DNA form, the CDR3 reads TGTGCCAGCAGCTTAGAGGCTAGCGGGACCTACGAGCAGTACTTC.

This clonotype was detected only a few times. The rearrangement links TRBV5-1 to TRBJ2-6; the D is unclear. The CDR3 sequence is 16 residues long. Germline V lookup: CDR1 SGHRS, CDR2 YFSETQ. Deletions cut 4 bases from V and 6 bases from J, with 17 bases between. CDR3 DNA: TGCGCCAGCAGCGATCCCTGGCACACTGAGGCCAACGTCCTGACTTTC. Protein: CASSDPWHTEANVLTF.

Many counts were recorded for this clonotype. This chain connects TRBV2 to TRBJ1-2, with D possibly being TRBD1 (5 bases). The germline CDR1 and CDR2 sequences are SNHLY and FYNNEI. Trimming took off 8 bases at V and 6 bases at J, with 10 bases between the two ends. The CDR3 consists of 11 residues. CDR3 amino acids: CASRQGDGYTF. In DNA form, the CDR3 reads TGTGCCAGCCGCCAAGGGGATGGCTACACCTTC. Variable domain in full (rest from reference TRBV2 and TRBJ1-2): EPEVTQTPSHQVTQMGQEVILRCVPISNHLYFYWYRQILGQKVEFLVSFYNNEISEKSEIFDDQFSVERPDGSNFTLKIRSTKLEDSAMYFCASRQGDGYTFGSGTRLTVV.

This sequence joins TRBV3-1 and TRBJ1-5; D is ambiguous. This CDR3 has 11 amino acids. Germline CDR1 and CDR2: LGHDT and YNNKEL (reference sequence). V lost 1 base and J 11 bases, leaving 6 bases between the germline ends. DNA of the CDR3: TGTGCCAGCAGCCAAGGTGGGGCCCAGCATTTT. Translated: CASSQGGAQHF.